This TCR beta chain was found in a study of siplizumab effects on memory and regulatory T cells. TCRdb's copy holds only in-frame clones and misses some; the assay was immunoSEQ multiplex PCR. The profile shows 55,000 to 70,000 clones, 85% to 95% of them singletons. Sequences were obtained from CD8+ T cells sorted from blood. The TCR was taken from a human donor in good health.

This CDR3 reads CASSLRTSNTGELFF. Here the CDR3 DNA reads TGCGCCAGCAGCCTAAGGACATCGAACACCGGGGAGCTGTTTTTT. V gene TRBV4-3 combines with J gene TRBJ2-2; D possibly corresponds to TRBD1 (5 bases). Trimming removed 4 bases at V and 0 bases at J, with 9 bases between. From germline, CDR1 is LGHNA and CDR2 YSLEER. This CDR3 is built from 15 residues.